Here is one T cell receptor beta chain with its context. Its antigen remains undetermined. Base-call qualities are not available, and no considerably larger clone is one nucleotide away. Additional sequencing covered unstimulated subsets from three donor pairs, namely CD8+ effector memory, CD4+ naive, CD8+ TEMRA, CD4+ memory and CD8+ naive. Sorted unstimulated T cells, along with proliferating T cells recovered from mixed lymphocyte reactions, underwent TCRbeta CDR3 sequencing. Fresh whole blood from approximately 9 HLA-typed healthy donors was used to isolate PBMCs. V loses 1 base at its end and J loses 4 bases; junction bases beyond the gene matches: 12. Counted from cysteine to phenylalanine, this CDR3 has 18 amino acids. Only the CDR3 DNA stays, 54 bases, in frame from base 1. CDR1 and CDR2, looked up from the germline V gene, are SGHVS and FQNEAQ. Library creation used the immunoSEQ multiplex PCR assay. About 10^5 TCR templates per sample were assayed on the deep sequencing platform. Genomic DNA extracted from sorted T cells was the material used for TCRbeta CDR3 sequencing. For the original study's pipeline: Clonal analysis of TCRbeta CDR3 data was done in the R programming language. Alloreactive CD4+ and CD8+ clones were defined by comparing unstimulated samples with post-reaction CFSE-low samples. By matching sequences to the repertoires of sorted unstimulated Treg and non-Treg cells, each alloreactive CD4+ clone was assigned a regulatory or non-regulatory origin. TCRdb stores this immuneACCESS table with in-frame sequences only. Part of the clones is absent; in the studies checked, under half of the shortfall reflects unresolved V genes, and no reason is known for the rest. Clonal size and the V and J genes are those of that table, whereas D and trimming came from the DNA. The sample profile shows about 50,000 clones; 95% to 98% of them were found once. The ten top clones hold 1.1% of the sample.

This sample was taken from a study of siplizumab effects on memory and regulatory T cells (dated by TCRdb to the late 2010s). Study-level background: The study looked at the effect of siplizumab, an anti-CD2 antibody, on alloreactive T-cell subsets in allogeneic mixed lymphocyte reactions made from human PBMCs.

General study outcomes and caveats: Greater diversity appeared to be present in unstimulated naive T cells than in memory T cells, and a substantial contribution to the alloresponse seemed to be made by naive cells. Whether proliferating Tregs from siplizumab cultures were suppressive was not functionally confirmed. About 75-96% of proliferating CD4+ or CD8+ clones could not be given a naive or memory phenotype. The cumulative frequency of alloreactive sequences that could be traced back to unstimulated CD4+ memory T cells was significantly reduced by siplizumab. Among mappable alloreactive CD4+ clones, the Treg-derived fraction averaged 68.8% with siplizumab versus approximately 27% in control reactions. Sequences below about 10^-5 frequency were poorly captured, so only a minor fraction of alloreactive clones could be mapped to unstimulated subsets.

The sample was naive CD8+ T cells sorted from blood. The label giving this sample's cell subset or site can be read as: unstimulated naive T cells. The rearrangement combines TRBV7-8 with TRBJ2-3, with 9 middle bases fitting TRBD2. This clonotype was sampled from a human donor in good health. The nucleotides read TGTGCCAGCAGCTTAGGGCCGCTTGAGCGGGAGGTTGCAGATACGCAGTATTTT. The encoded protein is CASSLGPLEREVADTQYF.